Below, 18 T cell receptor beta chains from the same sample are listed, as sequenced in a study of blood T cells in healthy people across ages. Alongside a J-beta primer mix, a sample-barcoded 5' primer served in a second PCR lasting 7 to 11 cycles. TCRdb recomputed calls from the 5' RACE reads with MiXCR, one row per CDR3 protein. The table shows around 1,900,000 distinct CDR3 sequences, with about 39% occurring only once. Input material: blood. The receptors come from a human donor in good health.

The V gene is TRBV5-1, the J gene TRBJ2-1; D is unclear. Deletions cut 4 bases from V and 10 bases from J, with 15 bases between. The CDR3 totals 13 residues. Germline loops: CDR1 SGHRS, CDR2 YFSETQ. CDR3 amino acids: CASSRASGPEQFF. As DNA, the CDR3 is TGCGCCAGCAGCCGCGCGTCCGGACCAGAGCAGTTCTTC.

This clonotype was picked up a small number of times. This chain links TRBV6-5 with TRBJ2-7, with TRBD1 matching 8 bases. Trimming cost V 0 bases and J 1 base; bases outside gene matches: 5. CDR3 length: 16 amino acids. Germline-derived CDR1 and CDR2 are MNHEY and SVGAGI. Here the CDR3 reads CASSYSKGQVSYEQYF. The CDR3 coding sequence is TGTGCCAGCAGTTACTCGAAGGGACAGGTTTCCTACGAGCAGTACTTC.

This clonotype has just a few counts. The genes are TRBV12-3 or TRBV12-4 and TRBJ2-1; tentatively, D is TRBD1 (6 bases). Trimming removed 6 bases from V and 9 bases from J, with 12 bases in between. The CDR3 sequence is 12 residues long. The CDR3 region is CASRTQGGEQFF. As DNA, the CDR3 is TGTGCCAGCAGGACACAGGGCGGTGAGCAGTTCTTC.

The V gene is TRBV12-3 or TRBV12-4, the J gene TRBJ1-2; the match to TRBD1 covers 8 bases. The CDR3 loop spans 17 amino acids. Trimming cost V 5 bases and J 6 bases; bases outside gene matches: 17. The CDR3 loop reads CASSLGTGGIGSHGYTF. In DNA form, the CDR3 reads TGTGCCAGCAGTCTGGGGACAGGCGGTATTGGTTCGCATGGCTACACCTTC.

A few counts support this clonotype. The rearrangement links TRBV20-1 to TRBJ1-6; 10 nucleotides agree with TRBD1. V was clipped by 0 bases and J by 3 bases; unmatched bases: 2. This CDR3 has 16 residues. In germline, CDR1 is DFQATT, CDR2 SNEGSKA (reference sequence). The CDR3 DNA reads as TGCAGTGCTAGAGACGACAGGGGGCGCTATAATTCACCCCTCCACTTT. It codes for CSARDDRGRYNSPLHF.

This clonotype was recorded once. The chain carries TRBV2 and TRBJ2-7; 8 bases are a match to TRBD2. Unmatched junction bases numbered 7, after V lost 7 bases and J lost 2 bases. Germline lookup yields CDR1 SNHLY and CDR2 FYNNEI. The CDR3 extends over 14 amino acids. The CDR3, as DNA: TGTGCCAGCACAAGGACTAGCAGAACCTACGAGCAGTACTTC. This codes for CASTRTSRTYEQYF.

This clonotype was detected only a few times. The chain carries TRBV6-2 or TRBV6-3 and TRBJ2-5; possible D gene TRBD2, 6 bases. The DNA matches TRBJ2-7 better at its end, which makes the J call doubtful. The CDR3 totals 13 residues. Germline CDR1 reads MNHEY; CDR2 reads SVGEGT. As DNA, the CDR3 is TGTGCCAGCAGAGAATCGGGGGTTTACGAGCAGTACTTC. Encoded protein: CASRESGVYEQYF.

This clonotype was seen only a few times. The chain carries TRBV6-2 or TRBV6-3 and TRBJ2-2; no reliable D call. The CDR3 is 13 amino acids. Germline V gene lookup returns CDR1 MNHEY and CDR2 SVGEGT. Trimming took off 5 bases at V and 5 bases at J, with 9 bases between the two ends. The CDR3: CASSVGETGELFF. The CDR3 DNA follows: TGTGCCAGCAGTGTAGGCGAGACCGGGGAGCTGTTTTTT.

The chain has TRBV7-2 and TRBJ1-2; 9 bases fit TRBD1. V was clipped by 1 base and J by 4 bases; unmatched bases: 10. This CDR3 has 17 residues. Germline V lookup: CDR1 SGHTA, CDR2 FQGNSA. CDR3 nucleotides: TGTGCCAGCAGCTTAGAGGGGGACAGGGAGTGGGGCTATGGCTACACCTTC. Translation gives CASSLEGDREWGYGYTF.

The chain recombines TRBV29-1 with TRBJ2-3; D is possibly TRBD1 or TRBD2 (5 bases each). Deletions cut 6 bases from V and 2 bases from J, with 15 bases between. The CDR3 spans 14 residues. CDR1 is SQVTM and CDR2 is ANQGSEA in the germline V gene. CDR3 sequence (DNA): TGCAGCGTCCAAGGGACGGTCGACACAGATACGCAGTATTTT. This sequence encodes CSVQGTVDTDTQYF.

This clonotype was counted ten times or more. This sequence joins TRBV18 and TRBJ1-5, with D uncertain. V was pared by 6 bases and J by 3 bases, with 12 bases between. CDR1 and CDR2 from the germline V gene are KGHSH and LQKENI. The CDR3 is made up of 14 amino acids. The CDR3 coding sequence is TGTGCCAGCTCTCCCCGACTTGACAATCAGCCCCAGCATTTT. Translation: CASSPRLDNQPQHF.

The chain's CDR3 is CASSGKGRNYGYTF. The CDR3 DNA reads as TGTGCCAGCAGCGGGAAGGGCAGAAATTATGGCTACACCTTC. This rearrangement joins TRBV11-1 to TRBJ1-2; D call uncertain. Per germline, CDR1 SGHAT and CDR2 FQDESV (reference sequence). This CDR3 comprises 14 residues. V was pared by 5 bases and J by 5 bases, with 15 bases between.

V is TRBV11-1 and J is TRBJ2-1; 13 positions agree with TRBD2. CDR1 is SGHAT and CDR2 is FQDESV in the germline V gene (reference sequence). The CDR3 runs to 16 residues. Trimming took 6 bases from V and 6 from J; bases not matched to a gene: 8. CDR3 DNA sequence: TGTGCCAGCAGTAAACCCGGGACTAGCGGGGTCAATGAGCAGTTCTTC. This gives the protein CASSKPGTSGVNEQFF.

The V and J genes are TRBV20-1 and TRBJ1-4; 7 bases are shared with TRBD1. The CDR3 is 15 residues long. Trimming took 2 bases from V and 5 from J; bases not matched to a gene: 8. Germline-derived CDR1 and CDR2 are DFQATT and SNEGSKA (reference sequence). The CDR3 DNA reads TGCAGTGCTAGACAACCTCGGGACAGCAATGAAAAACTGTTTTTT. It specifies CSARQPRDSNEKLFF.

The chain recombines TRBV7-2 with TRBJ1-2, with TRBD1 matching 7 bases. V lost 4 bases, J lost 7 bases, and 6 bases stayed unmatched. This CDR3 has 13 amino acids. Germline CDR1 and CDR2: SGHTA and FQGNSA. CDR3 sequence (DNA): TGTGCCAGCAGCTCGGACAGGCGTTTTGGCTACACCTTC. Translation: CASSSDRRFGYTF.

This clonotype came up a few times. The CDR3 DNA is TGTGCCAGCAGCTTTCGTTTCTACGAGCAGTACTTC. This sequence encodes CASSFRFYEQYF. This chain connects TRBV7-2 to TRBJ2-7, with D unclear. The CDR3 is made up of 12 amino acids. Germline-derived CDR1 and CDR2 are SGHTA and FQGNSA. The ends were cut back, 3 bases at V and 3 bases at J, with 6 bases in the middle.

The chain couples TRBV20-1 to TRBJ2-1; TRBD2 agrees at 11 bases. V lost 6 bases to trimming and J lost 6 bases; unmatched junction nucleotides: 7. Germline CDR1 is DFQATT and CDR2 is SNEGSKA (reference sequence). The CDR3 extends over 14 amino acids. DNA of the CDR3: TGCAGTGCGTCGGGACTAGCGGAGGTCAATGAGCAGTTCTTC. It codes for CSASGLAEVNEQFF.

The chain combines TRBV18 with TRBJ1-4, with D unresolved. V was shortened by 0 bases and J by 8 bases, with 13 bases between the two germline ends. The germline V gene has CDR1 KGHSH and CDR2 LQKENI. This CDR3 comprises 15 residues. Written as DNA, the CDR3 is TGTGCCAGCTCACCACCCTCGGGATTCCGGGAAAAACTGTTTTTT. Translated: CASSPPSGFREKLFF.